This T cell receptor beta chain was recovered during a study of T cell responses to AZD1222 COVID-19 vaccine. This clone was counted once. Its specificity is not known. The protocol was immunoSEQ multiplex PCR, while the TCRdb copy is restricted to in-frame clones and leaves out a portion. Here the sample spans 15,000 to 20,000 clones, roughly 89% being singletons. Study-level points and caveats: There were mostly white British donors and more females than males, and clonal diversity was possibly underestimated. The number of AZD1222 recipients seropositive at baseline was only six. The peak T cell response came first, and repertoires were sampled only after it.

The source of this sequence is an adult who received the AZD1222 COVID-19 vaccine. This specimen was peripheral blood, taken 28 days after the second AZD1222 dose.

DNA of the CDR3: TGTGCCAGCAGCGTGGGTTTGAGTGGCTACACCTTC. It translates to CASSVGLSGYTF. The chain recombines TRBV7-9 with TRBJ1-2, with no clear D. CDR3 size: 12 residues. Germline-derived CDR1 and CDR2 are SEHNR and FQNEAQ (reference sequence). Trimming took off 5 bases at V and 7 bases at J, with 11 bases between the two ends.